This T cell receptor (beta chain) stems from a study of T cell clonality in common variable immunodeficiency. Germline trimming cut 7 bases from V and 0 bases from J; bases unmatched to any gene: 6. The CDR3 is 16 residues long. CDR1 is SGHRS and CDR2 is YFSETQ in the germline V gene. The method was immunoSEQ multiplex PCR; TCRdb's version includes in-frame clones alone and lacks a portion of them. Captured here are 55,000 or so clones, none seen once; the top ten comprise around 0.84%. This clone has at least ten counts. Its target is not known. The sequenced fragment ends 3 residues before the CDR3 boundary, so the rest is inferred from the germline J gene. General observations from the study: In common variable immunodeficiency, TCR beta chains reportedly carried fewer deletions and N-nucleotide insertions.

This sequence was found in a person aged 18 to 75 in good health. The chain joins TRBV5-1 to TRBJ1-6, with TRBD1 matching 8 bases. Sequenced: peripheral blood mononuclear cells. CDR3 sequence reads: CASCRQGSSYNSPLHF. The CDR3 DNA, read in part, is TGCGCCAGCTGCCGACAGGGGAGCTCCTATAATTCACCC.